This TCR beta chain was sequenced for a study of lymphopenia after photon versus proton radiotherapy (dated by TCRdb to between 2018 and 2020). In terms of the full investigation: The study compared the immunological effects of photon versus proton radiation therapy in patients with gastrointestinal tumors who developed high-grade lymphopenia. The roughly 18 patients in the cohort had gastrointestinal tumors, were treated with either photon or proton therapy, and subsequently developed lymphopenia. The goal of the study was to characterize the differences between the two radiation modalities in how they affect the immune system.

Library construction relied on the immunoSEQ multiplex PCR assay. T cell repertoires were profiled with deep sequencing of rearranged TCR beta loci together with multiparametric flow cytometry. TCRdb stores this immuneACCESS table with in-frame sequences only. Part of the clones is absent; in the studies checked, under half of the shortfall reflects unresolved V genes, and no reason is known for the rest. This sample gives about 45,000 clones in total; over 75% of them show up just once. 2.2% of the sample goes to the ten largest clones. The trim is 4 bases for V and 3 bases for J, with a gap of 9 bases between the germline ends. Counted from cysteine to phenylalanine, this CDR3 has 13 amino acids. Solely the CDR3 DNA is kept, with 39 bases framed from the first base. CDR1 is given as KGHSH and CDR2 as LQKENI, both from the germline V gene. The study at large found these results: Across the cohort, an inverse correlation was found between a larger post-nadir drop in TCR diversity and overall survival time among patients who died. Proton-treated patients stayed relatively stable during treatment, while photon-treated patients lost naive T cells and TCR diversity and gained effector/memory populations. The survival association was assessed only in patients who died, and better survival with proton therapy was presented by the authors as a possibility rather than a demonstrated result. After the lymphocyte count nadir, oligoclonal expansion, especially of CD8+ Temra cells, was observed in photon-treated repertoires, and the drop in diversity was driven by this expansion.

Turning to this clone: Its antigen remains unidentified. The record has no base qualities; no much larger clone is one base away.

Sequencing used peripheral blood, obtained from a patient treated with photon-based radiotherapy. This TCR came from a man aged 40-50 years with gastric cancer. This chain is built from TRBV18 and TRBJ1-1; no D gene call is confident. The bases are TGTGCCAGCTCACGGACCCGGGACACTGAAGCTTTCTTT. Translated, it gives CASSRTRDTEAFF.